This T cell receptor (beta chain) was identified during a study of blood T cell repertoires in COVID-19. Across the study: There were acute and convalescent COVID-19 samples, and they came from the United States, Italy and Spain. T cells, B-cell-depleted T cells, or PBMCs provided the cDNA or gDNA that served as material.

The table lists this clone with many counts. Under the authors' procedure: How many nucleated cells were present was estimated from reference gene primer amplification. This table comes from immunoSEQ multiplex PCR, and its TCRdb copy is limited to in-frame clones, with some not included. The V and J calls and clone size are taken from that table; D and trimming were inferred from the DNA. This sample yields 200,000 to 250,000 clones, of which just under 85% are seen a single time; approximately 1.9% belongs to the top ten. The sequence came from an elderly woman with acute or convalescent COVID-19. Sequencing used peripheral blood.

CDR3 amino acids: CASSYKGQGSHYGYTF. Written as DNA, the CDR3 is TGTGCCAGCAGTTACAAAGGACAGGGGAGCCACTATGGCTACACCTTC. This chain connects TRBV6-6 to TRBJ1-2; 9 bases are shared with TRBD1. V shed 2 bases, J shed 3 bases, and the junction held 7 bases outside the gene matches. This CDR3 has 16 amino acids. Germline V gene sequence: CDR1 MNHNY, CDR2 SVGAGI (reference sequence).